Listed below are T cell receptor beta chains from one sample, sequenced in a study of shared clonotypes between healthy human individuals. Only in-frame clones appear in the TCRdb table, and some are missing; sequencing was by immunoSEQ multiplex PCR. This sample has about 1,800,000 clones, with roughly 95% found just once. Sequenced material: naive CD8+ T cells sorted from blood. These receptors came from a man aged 18 to 30 in good health. Each CDR3 is given with its conserved first and last residue. Fields, in order: clone size, J gene, D gene, V gene, CDR3 DNA, CDR3 protein. A D gene is named only where the DNA matches it firmly. Size is stated for part of the rows, as once, few or many counts, or as a class when the clone is expanded.

clone_size: NA; j_call: TRBJ1-5; d_call: NA; v_call: TRBV21-1; cdr3_nt: TGTGCCAGCAGCATTATGGGAACAGGCGGGAATCAGCCCCAGCATTTT; cdr3_aa: CASSIMGTGGNQPQHF
clone_size: NA; j_call: TRBJ2-1; d_call: NA; v_call: TRBV29-1; cdr3_nt: TGCAGCGTTGGCCACAATGAGCAGTTCTTC; cdr3_aa: CSVGHNEQFF
clone_size: NA; j_call: TRBJ1-4; d_call: NA; v_call: TRBV27; cdr3_nt: TGTGCCAGCAGTCCCGGGGGGACAACTAATGAAAAACTGTTTTTT; cdr3_aa: CASSPGGTTNEKLFF
clone_size: NA; j_call: TRBJ2-7; d_call: TRBD1; v_call: TRBV14; cdr3_nt: TGTGCCAGCAGCCAAGATCGAGGGGGCCGGTGGTACGAGCAGTACTTC; cdr3_aa: CASSQDRGGRWYEQYF
clone_size: once; j_call: TRBJ2-7; d_call: TRBD1; v_call: TRBV15; cdr3_nt: TGTGCCACCAGCCACAGGGGGAGCTCCTACGAGCAGTACTTC; cdr3_aa: CATSHRGSSYEQYF
clone_size: NA; j_call: TRBJ2-2; d_call: TRBD2; v_call: TRBV7-9; cdr3_nt: TGTGCCAGCAGCTTAGAGCCAGGACTAGCGGGAGGGCCATCCGGGGAGCTGTTTTTT; cdr3_aa: CASSLEPGLAGGPSGELFF
clone_size: NA; j_call: TRBJ2-3; d_call: TRBD2; v_call: TRBV5-6; cdr3_nt: TGTGCCAGCAGCTTGGCCATCCTTAGCGGGGGGTCTTCAGATACGCAGTATTTT; cdr3_aa: CASSLAILSGGSSDTQYF
clone_size: NA; j_call: TRBJ2-1; d_call: TRBD2; v_call: TRBV10-2; cdr3_nt: TGCGCCAGCATGAGGGGAGGGAGCTCCTACAATGAGCAGTTCTTC; cdr3_aa: CASMRGGSSYNEQFF
clone_size: NA; j_call: TRBJ1-6; d_call: NA; v_call: TRBV27; cdr3_nt: TGTGCCAGCAGTCCCTCCTCGGGGGCCTTAATATGGCCCCTCCACTTT; cdr3_aa: CASSPSSGALIWPLHF
clone_size: once; j_call: TRBJ2-7; d_call: TRBD1; v_call: TRBV7-9; cdr3_nt: TGTGCCAGCAGCGTCCGGGACAGGGCCCCCTACGAGCAGTACTTC; cdr3_aa: CASSVRDRAPYEQYF
clone_size: NA; j_call: TRBJ1-3; d_call: NA; v_call: TRBV2; cdr3_nt: TGTGCCAGACTACAGGGCGGTGGAAACACCATATATTTT; cdr3_aa: CARLQGGGNTIYF
clone_size: NA; j_call: TRBJ2-2; d_call: TRBD1; v_call: TRBV4-1; cdr3_nt: TGCGCCAGCAGCCCTGGGACAGGGGCTACCGGGGAGCTGTTTTTT; cdr3_aa: CASSPGTGATGELFF
clone_size: NA; j_call: TRBJ1-2; d_call: TRBD1; v_call: TRBV11-2; cdr3_nt: TGTGCCAGCAGCTTGACAGGGTTTTATGGCTACACCTTC; cdr3_aa: CASSLTGFYGYTF
clone_size: NA; j_call: TRBJ2-2; d_call: NA; v_call: TRBV5-1; cdr3_nt: TGCGCCAGCAGCTTTGGGGTTTCTGGGACCCGGATAGGGGAGCTGTTTTTT; cdr3_aa: CASSFGVSGTRIGELFF
clone_size: NA; j_call: TRBJ1-5; d_call: NA; v_call: TRBV7-3; cdr3_nt: TGTGCCAGCAGCTTAAGGGCGGCCAATCAGCCCCAGCATTTT; cdr3_aa: CASSLRAANQPQHF
clone_size: NA; j_call: TRBJ1-5; d_call: NA; v_call: TRBV4-3; cdr3_nt: TGCGCCAGCAGCCAAGATCGGGGGCATCAGCCCCAGCATTTT; cdr3_aa: CASSQDRGHQPQHF
clone_size: NA; j_call: TRBJ1-1; d_call: NA; v_call: TRBV5-6; cdr3_nt: TGTGCCAGCAGTATCGTTAACACTGAAGCTTTCTTT; cdr3_aa: CASSIVNTEAFF
clone_size: NA; j_call: TRBJ2-7; d_call: NA; v_call: TRBV27; cdr3_nt: TGTGCCAGCAGTTTATTCACCCCGGAGGTGGGCTACGAGCAGTACTTC; cdr3_aa: CASSLFTPEVGYEQYF
clone_size: NA; j_call: TRBJ1-1; d_call: NA; v_call: TRBV7-8; cdr3_nt: TGTGCCAGCAGCTTAGGGCAGGGGACTGAAGCTTTCTTT; cdr3_aa: CASSLGQGTEAFF
clone_size: NA; j_call: TRBJ2-2; d_call: NA; v_call: TRBV19; cdr3_nt: TGTGCCAGTAGTATAAGGTGGATCACCGGGGAGCTGTTTTTT; cdr3_aa: CASSIRWITGELFF
clone_size: NA; j_call: TRBJ2-7; d_call: TRBD1; v_call: TRBV5-6; cdr3_nt: TGTGCCAGCACCTCAGCCCGAGTCGGGACAGACTACGAGCAGTACTTC; cdr3_aa: CASTSARVGTDYEQYF
clone_size: NA; j_call: TRBJ2-7; d_call: TRBD1; v_call: TRBV4-1; cdr3_nt: TGCGCCAGCAGCCAGGCCGGGACAGGGTTCCACGAGCAGTACTTC; cdr3_aa: CASSQAGTGFHEQYF
clone_size: NA; j_call: TRBJ2-3; d_call: TRBD2; v_call: TRBV27; cdr3_nt: TGTGCCAGCAAGCCGGAGCTAGCCGCGGGGGGGCCCGCAGATACGCAGTATTTT; cdr3_aa: CASKPELAAGGPADTQYF
clone_size: NA; j_call: TRBJ1-5; d_call: NA; v_call: TRBV28; cdr3_nt: TGTGCCAGCAGTTTAGAAGCTAGTGGCAATCAGCCCCAGCATTTT; cdr3_aa: CASSLEASGNQPQHF